Each of the 22 T cell receptor beta chains below was sequenced from the same sample in a study of blood T cells in healthy people across ages. Alongside a J-beta primer mix, a sample-barcoded 5' primer served in a second PCR lasting about 7 to 12 cycles. Each CDR3 protein gets one entry after TCRdb re-called the 5' RACE reads with MiXCR. The sample has around 1.7 million distinct CDR3 sequences, about 30% seen once. Sample: blood. These receptor sequences come from a woman aged 30 to 39 in good health.

The V gene is TRBV5-1, the J gene TRBJ2-7; 8 nucleotides match TRBD2. From germline, CDR1 is SGHRS and CDR2 YFSETQ. The CDR3 has 15 residues. The V segment lost 4 bases and the J segment 0 bases; nucleotides outside the gene matches: 6. The CDR3 sequence: CASSPKAGVSYEQYF. The CDR3 DNA follows: TGCGCCAGCAGCCCGAAAGCGGGGGTCTCCTACGAGCAGTACTTC.

V is TRBV7-2 and J is TRBJ2-2; D is possibly TRBD1 or TRBD2 (5 bases each). CDR1 and CDR2 from the germline V gene are SGHTA and FQGNSA. The CDR3 spans 14 residues. Deletions cut 5 bases from V and 4 bases from J, with 11 bases between. The CDR3 nucleotides read TGTGCCAGCAGCAGGGACCACGTCACCGGGGAGCTGTTTTTT. Amino acids: CASSRDHVTGELFF.

This clonotype has just a few counts. The chain links TRBV25-1 to TRBJ2-6, with 11 bases lining up with TRBD2. V lost 1 base to trimming and J lost 0 bases; unmatched junction nucleotides: 5. Germline CDR1 and CDR2: MGHDK and SYGVNS. There are 19 residues in the CDR3. The CDR3 DNA reads TGTGCCAGCAGTGAATTCTCCGGGACTAGCGGCTCTGGGGCCAACGTCCTGACTTTC. As protein: CASSEFSGTSGSGANVLTF.

This clonotype has a handful of counts. Written as DNA, the CDR3 is TGTGCCAGCAGTTCTCTCCTTGGTCGGCCAGATACGCAGTATTTT. It translates to CASSSLLGRPDTQYF. This chain joins TRBV28 and TRBJ2-3; D gene unclear. Trimming took off 4 bases at V and 4 bases at J, with 15 bases between the two ends. The length of the CDR3 is 15 residues. CDR1 is MDHEN and CDR2 is SYDVKM in the germline V gene. The whole variable domain, filled in from reference TRBV28 and TRBJ2-3, reads DVKVTQSSRYLVKRTGEKVFLECVQDMDHENMFWYRQDPGLGLRLIYFSYDVKMKEKGDIPEGYSVSREKKERFSLILESASTNQTSMYLCASSSLLGRPDTQYFGPGTRLTVL.

The chain is built from TRBV9 and TRBJ2-5, with D uncertain. The better agreement between TRBJ2-7 and the DNA end casts doubt on the J call. Germline loops: CDR1 SGDLS, CDR2 YYNGEE. The CDR3 contains 14 residues. The CDR3 spells CASSVTEGYYEQYF. DNA for the CDR3: TGTGCCAGCAGCGTAACTGAAGGGTACTACGAGCAGTACTTC.

This clonotype was seen a handful of times. V is TRBV29-1 and J is TRBJ1-1; no definite D call. The germline CDR1 and CDR2 sequences are SQVTM and ANQGSEA. The V end lost 5 bases, the J end lost 0 bases, and 10 bases lay between the germline ends. CDR3 length equals 13 residues. CDR3: CSVRETLNTEAFF. CDR3 nucleotides: TGCAGCGTTCGGGAAACGTTGAACACTGAAGCTTTCTTT.

Concerning this clonotype: The junction differs from germline at one of its ends, possibly a read error. The chain couples TRBV12-3 or TRBV12-4 to TRBJ1-1; 8 bases match TRBD1. The CDR3 loop spans 14 amino acids. The CDR3 loop reads CTSTPYGQGTEAFF. CDR3 bases: TGTACCAGCACCCCTTACGGACAGGGCACTGAAGCTTTCTTT.

V and J are TRBV19 and TRBJ2-7, with D perhaps TRBD2 (7 bases). The V gene's germline CDR1 is LNHDA and CDR2 SQIVND (reference sequence). V lost 11 bases to trimming and J lost 6 bases, with 20 bases between them. The CDR3 loop spans 13 amino acids. CDR3 residues: CARNGGASREQYF. As DNA, the CDR3 is TGTGCCCGTAATGGGGGGGCGTCTCGCGAGCAGTACTTC.

Ten or more counts support this clonotype. DNA for the CDR3: TGCGCCAGCAGCCAAGATAGGTGGGGGGGGCGAGGGGAGACCCAGTACTTC. This encodes CASSQDRWGGRGETQYF. The rearrangement joins TRBV4-1 to TRBJ2-5, with D tentatively TRBD2 (7 bases). The germline V and J ends were trimmed by 0 bases and 5 bases, with 19 bases remaining between them. The CDR3 runs to 17 residues. CDR1 is MGHRA and CDR2 is YSYEKL in the germline V gene.

This chain links TRBV7-9 with TRBJ2-7, with TRBD2 matching over 13 bases. With V trimmed by 4 bases and J by 0 bases, 3 bases remained unmatched. This CDR3 spans 16 amino acids. Germline V gene sequence: CDR1 SEHNR, CDR2 FQNEAQ (reference sequence). The CDR3 DNA is TGTGCCAGCAGCTCGACTAGCGGGAGGAGCTCCTACGAGCAGTACTTC. Translating it yields CASSSTSGRSSYEQYF.

V gene TRBV20-1 combines with J gene TRBJ2-1; TRBD1 matches 7 bases. Germline lookup yields CDR1 DFQATT and CDR2 SNEGSKA (reference sequence). This CDR3 contains 15 residues. The trim removed 2 bases at V and 0 bases at J, leaving 4 bases unmatched. The CDR3 sequence: CSARKGQSSYNEQFF. The CDR3 region has the DNA TGCAGTGCTAGAAAGGGACAGAGCTCCTACAATGAGCAGTTCTTC.

The chain has TRBV13 and TRBJ1-1, with a tentative D call TRBD1 (5 bases). The V gene lost 5 bases and the J gene lost 4 bases, with 17 bases spanning the gap. The CDR3 covers 15 residues. Per germline, CDR1 PRHDT and CDR2 FYEKMQ (reference sequence). The CDR3 sequence: CASSQPQPGATEAFF. DNA for the CDR3: TGTGCCAGCAGCCAACCTCAGCCTGGGGCCACTGAAGCTTTCTTT.

This clonotype was observed a few times. V usage is TRBV19 and J usage is TRBJ1-1; TRBD1 matches at 7 bases. This CDR3 is built from 13 residues. V was pared by 6 bases and J by 4 bases, with 5 bases of the junction left unmatched. CDR1 and CDR2 (germline): LNHDA, SQIVND (reference sequence). The CDR3 spells CASRGQEFTEAFF. CDR3 in DNA: TGTGCCAGTAGAGGACAGGAGTTCACTGAAGCTTTCTTT. Based on the CDR3 plus reference TRBV19 and TRBJ1-1, the full variable domain is DGGITQSPKYLFRKEGQNVTLSCEQNLNHDAMYWYRQDPGQGLRLIYYSQIVNDFQKGDIAEGYSVSREKKESFPLTVTSAQKNPTAFYLCASRGQEFTEAFFGQGTRLTVV.

V is TRBV12-3 or TRBV12-4 and J is TRBJ1-5; D unclear. Trimming took 6 bases from V and 6 from J, leaving 18 bases between them. This CDR3 is 15 amino acids long. CDR3 nucleotide sequence: TGTGCCAGCAGATCCGGGCCCCAGCGGGGTCAGCCCCAGCATTTT. Protein: CASRSGPQRGQPQHF.

With respect to this clonotype: Germline and junction disagree at one end, which may indicate a read error. The V gene is TRBV7-2, the J gene TRBJ1-6; D remains unclear. This CDR3 is 11 amino acids long. Germline V gene sequence: CDR1 SGHTA, CDR2 FQGNSA. CDR3 nucleotide sequence: TGTTCCAGCAGCTTATTTAAAGCCCTCCACTTT. Translation gives CSSSLFKALHF.

This clonotype came up many times. The V call is TRBV5-1, the J call TRBJ2-7, with 9 bases lining up with TRBD1. The J segment lost 0 bases and the V segment lost 3 bases, leaving 4 bases of the junction unmatched. The CDR3 loop spans 15 amino acids. The V gene's germline CDR1 is SGHRS and CDR2 YFSETQ. This CDR3 reads CASSYTGGLSYEQYF. In DNA, the CDR3 is TGCGCCAGCAGCTACACAGGGGGCCTCTCCTACGAGCAGTACTTC.

This clonotype has ten or more counts. This chain uses TRBV10-1 with TRBJ2-5; TRBD1 aligns across 10 bases. The V gene end was trimmed by 3 bases and the J gene end by 4 bases; junction bases not matched to a gene: 5. CDR1 WNHNN and CDR2 SYGVQD come from the germline V gene (reference sequence). The CDR3 is 15 residues long. The CDR3 nucleotides are TGCGCCAGCAGTGACCGGGACAGGGGTCGAGAGACCCAGTACTTC. It specifies CASSDRDRGRETQYF.

The rearrangement joins TRBV19 to TRBJ2-7; D not resolved. The V end was cut by 5 bases, the J end by 1 base, with 15 bases between. The CDR3 is 15 amino acids. CDR1 is LNHDA and CDR2 is SQIVND in the germline V gene (reference sequence). CDR3 amino acids: CASSPLETESYEQYF. In DNA, the CDR3 is TGTGCCAGTAGTCCCCTCGAGACGGAGTCCTACGAGCAGTACTTC.

A few counts support this clonotype. This rearrangement joins TRBV11-2 to TRBJ2-3; D is perhaps TRBD1 (5 bases). Germline V gene data show CDR1 as SGHAT and CDR2 as FQNNGV. The CDR3 consists of 15 residues. V was shortened by 1 base and J by 6 bases, with 14 bases between the two germline ends. The CDR3 nucleotides are TGTGCCAGCAGCTTAGGGGTCCGGACACGGGATACGCAGTATTTT. Translating gives CASSLGVRTRDTQYF.

In its sample, this clonotype was seen a few times. The chain has TRBV11-2 and TRBJ1-4; D is undetermined. CDR3 length: 13 residues. Trimming took off 6 bases at V and 6 bases at J, with 11 bases between the two ends. From germline, CDR1 is SGHAT and CDR2 FQNNGV. This CDR3 reads CASRVLGYEKLFF. DNA of the CDR3: TGTGCCAGCAGGGTCTTGGGGTATGAAAAACTGTTTTTT.

The chain employs TRBV5-1 and TRBJ2-3; D not certain. The V gene's germline CDR1 is SGHRS and CDR2 YFSETQ. The CDR3 consists of 14 residues. DNA of the CDR3: TGCGACTCTCGACCGGCCCCTAGCACAGATACGCAGTATTTT. Translation: CDSRPAPSTDTQYF.

This rearrangement joins TRBV5-5 to TRBJ2-4; D not certain. This CDR3 comprises 16 residues. Germline values: CDR1 SGHKS, CDR2 YYEKEE (reference sequence). Trimming left V 0 bases short and J 0 bases short, with 10 bases between. CDR3 nucleotide sequence: TGTGCCAGCAGCTTGGCGGATATTCTAGCCAAAAACATTCAGTACTTC. Translated, it gives CASSLADILAKNIQYF.